Following are 2 T cell receptor beta chains from one sample sequenced in a study of blood T cell repertoires in COVID-19. Sequencing was performed with immunoSEQ multiplex PCR; in TCRdb, only in-frame clones are kept and a portion is missing. Here the sample spans some 110,000 clones, roughly 81% being singletons. Sequencing was done on a sample of peripheral blood. The receptors derive from a man aged 35-49 years with acute or convalescent COVID-19.

This clone was found once. The chain uses TRBV28 and TRBJ2-3; D not resolved. Per germline, CDR1 MDHEN and CDR2 SYDVKM. Trimming shortened V by 5 bases and J by 7 bases, and 7 bases separated the two germline ends. The CDR3 sequence is 11 residues long. CDR3 region: CASSPTHTQYF. CDR3 nucleotides: TGTGCCAGCAGTCCCACTCATACGCAGTATTTT.

The genes are TRBV5-1 and TRBJ2-1; D is unclear. V was cut by 4 bases and J by 6 bases, with 11 bases left in between. CDR1 is SGHRS and CDR2 is YFSETQ in the germline V gene. This CDR3 spans 13 amino acids. Here the CDR3 reads CASSPSSLNEQFF. The CDR3 nucleotides read TGCGCCAGCAGCCCTTCGAGTCTCAATGAGCAGTTCTTC.